These T cell receptor beta chains were read from a single sample in a study of cytomegalovirus exposure and HLA in healthy donors. TCRdb's copy holds only in-frame clones and misses some; the assay was immunoSEQ multiplex PCR. The repertoire holds about 200,000 clones, with about 81% as singletons. The specimen was PBMCs. These TCRs come from a woman aged 50 to 60 in good health and CMV-seropositive. Each CDR3 is given with its conserved first and last residue. D genes are given only for firm matches. Not every row has a clone size; where given, it reads once, few, many or a size class.

abundance | d_gene | j_gene | v_gene | CDR3nt | CDR3aa
. | . | TRBJ2-3 | TRBV4-2 | TGTGCCAGCAGCCAAGACGTGGCTGTCCCTTATACGCAGTATTTT | CASSQDVAVPYTQYF
. | . | TRBJ2-7 | TRBV23-1 | TGCGCCAGCAGTCTCAAAGGATCGCGGGTGGTATTCTACGAGCAGTACTTC | CASSLKGSRVVFYEQYF
. | . | TRBJ2-1 | TRBV4-2 | TGTGCCAGCAGCCTCCTTGATGAGCAGTTCTTC | CASSLLDEQFF
. | TRBD2 | TRBJ2-2 | TRBV9 | TGTGCCAGCAGCCCCCAGGGACTAGCGGGGCTAGGGAACACCGGGGAGCTGTTTTTT | CASSPQGLAGLGNTGELFF
. | TRBD1 | TRBJ2-7 | TRBV5-1 | TGCGCCAGCAGCCCGGGACAGGGTTGGTACTTC | CASSPGQGWYF
few | . | TRBJ2-7 | TRBV6-5 | TGTGCCAGCAGTTACGAGGCCGGCTACGAGCAGTACTTC | CASSYEAGYEQYF
. | TRBD1 | TRBJ1-3 | TRBV9 | TGTGCCAGCAGCGAGGGGGGGACAGGGGACACCATATATTTT | CASSEGGTGDTIYF
. | . | TRBJ2-7 | TRBV5-1 | TGCGCCAGCAGCTGGGAGGCCCTGGGCGACGAGCAGTACTTC | CASSWEALGDEQYF
. | TRBD2 | TRBJ2-7 | TRBV15 | TGTGCCACCAGCAGGCCGGGACTAGCGGAATTTCGGCACTTC | CATSRPGLAEFRHF
. | TRBD1 | TRBJ2-2 | TRBV5-8 | TGTGCCAGCAGCTTGGAGGGGGCGCCGGCCGGGGAGCTGTTTTTT | CASSLEGAPAGELFF
. | TRBD2 | TRBJ2-7 | TRBV28 | TGTGCCAGCAGTAGACTAGCGGGAGTCGAGCAGTACTTC | CASSRLAGVEQYF
. | . | TRBJ1-1 | TRBV5-4 | TGTGCCAGCAGCCTTCTTGAGGGCACTGAAGCTTTCTTT | CASSLLEGTEAFF
. | TRBD1 | TRBJ2-1 | TRBV19 | TGTGCCAGTAGTGAACAGGGGGCCGTCAAAGATAATGAGCAGTTCTTC | CASSEQGAVKDNEQFF
once | . | TRBJ1-5 | TRBV28 | TGTGCCAGCAGTCTCCCAGGGGCGCAGGGTCAGCCCCAGCATTTT | CASSLPGAQGQPQHF
. | . | TRBJ1-1 | TRBV28 | TGTGCCAGGGGGAAAAGACAGCCCGTCCTAGGCACTGAAGCTTTCTTT | CARGKRQPVLGTEAFF
. | TRBD1 | TRBJ1-2 | TRBV28 | TGTGCCAGCAGGCCGCGCGGGACAGCTAACTATGGCTACACCTTC | CASRPRGTANYGYTF
. | TRBD1 | TRBJ2-7 | TRBV11-2 | TGTGCCAGCAGAAACCCCGGGACAGGGGGATCCTACGAGCAGTACTTC | CASRNPGTGGSYEQYF
. | TRBD1 | TRBJ1-4 | TRBV5-1 | TGCGCCAGCAGCCCCAGTGGGACAGGCGTTAATGAAAAACTGTTTTTT | CASSPSGTGVNEKLFF
once | . | TRBJ2-2 | TRBV5-1 | TGCGCCAGCAGCTTCGAGGGAAACACCGGGGAGCTGTTTTTT | CASSFEGNTGELFF
. | TRBD2 | TRBJ2-3 | TRBV7-9 | TGTGCCAGCAGCTTAGGTACTAGCGGGAGCACAGATACGCAGTATTTT | CASSLGTSGSTDTQYF
once | . | TRBJ2-7 | TRBV28 | TGTGCCAGCAGCACACCGACGAGGAACGAGCAGTACTTC | CASSTPTRNEQYF
. | . | TRBJ2-3 | TRBV5-1 | TGCGCCAGCAGCTTGGGGTCGGGGGTTGGAACAGATACGCAGTATTTT | CASSLGSGVGTDTQYF
. | . | TRBJ2-3 | TRBV4-1 | TGCGCCAGCAGCCAAGTCGGCAGCGCCACCACCCTTTCCACAGATACGCAGTATTTT | CASSQVGSATTLSTDTQYF
few | TRBD2 | TRBJ2-7 | TRBV7-8 | TGTGCCAGCAGCTTAAGACTAGCCGTTCAAACCTACGAGCAGTACTTC | CASSLRLAVQTYEQYF